Sequencing of this TCR beta chain was carried out in a study of blood T cell repertoires in COVID-19. As for the study in general: Samples representing acute and convalescent COVID-19 were sourced from the United States, Italy and Spain. Sources were T cells, B-cell-depleted T cells, or PBMCs; the material itself was cDNA or gDNA.

The authors' processing: Reference gene primer amplification gave nucleated cell count estimates. TCRdb keeps only in-frame clones here, not all; method: immunoSEQ multiplex PCR. The DNA gave D and trimming, while V, J and clone size come from that table. This table holds about 310,000 clones, around 91% found once. The study assigned cohorts using participant-reported clinical history. The sequence was obtained from a woman younger than 35 with acute COVID-19. The material sequenced was PBMCs or T cells enriched from blood (not recorded which).

The CDR3 DNA sequence: TGTGCCAGCTCACCAACAGGGCTCGCGAACACTGAAGCTTTCTTT. Translation: CASSPTGLANTEAFF. This chain joins TRBV18 and TRBJ1-1, with D perhaps matching TRBD1 (6 bases). Trimming cost V 2 bases and J 1 base, with 11 bases left between them. CDR1 and CDR2 from the germline V gene are KGHSH and LQKENI. CDR3 size: 15 residues.